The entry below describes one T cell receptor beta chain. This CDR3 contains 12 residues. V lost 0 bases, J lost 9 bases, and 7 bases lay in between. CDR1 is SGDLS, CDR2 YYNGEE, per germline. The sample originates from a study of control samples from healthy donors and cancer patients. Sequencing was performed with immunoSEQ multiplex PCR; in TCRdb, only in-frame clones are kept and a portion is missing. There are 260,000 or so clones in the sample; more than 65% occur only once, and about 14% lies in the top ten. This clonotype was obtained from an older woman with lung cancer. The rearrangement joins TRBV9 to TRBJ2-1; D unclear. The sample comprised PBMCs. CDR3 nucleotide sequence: TGTGCCAGCAGCGTAGTAAAGGCTGAGCAGTTCTTC. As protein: CASSVVKAEQFF. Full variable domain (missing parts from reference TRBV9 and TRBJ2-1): DSGVTQTPKHLITATGQRVTLRCSPRSGDLSVYWYQQSLDQGLQFLIQYYNGEERAKGNILERFSAQQFPDLHSELNLSSLELGDSALYFCASSVVKAEQFFGPGTRLTVL.